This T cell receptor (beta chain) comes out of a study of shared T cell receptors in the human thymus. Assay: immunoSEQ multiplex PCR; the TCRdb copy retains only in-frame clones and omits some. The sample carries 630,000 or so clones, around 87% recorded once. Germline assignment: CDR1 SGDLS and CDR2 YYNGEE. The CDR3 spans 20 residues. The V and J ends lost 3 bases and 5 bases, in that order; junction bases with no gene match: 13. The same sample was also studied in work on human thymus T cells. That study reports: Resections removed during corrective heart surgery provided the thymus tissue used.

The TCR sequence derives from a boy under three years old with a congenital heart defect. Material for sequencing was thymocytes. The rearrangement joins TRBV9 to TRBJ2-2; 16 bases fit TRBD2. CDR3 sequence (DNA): TGTGCCAGCAGCGCCCCACACCCGGGACTAGCGGGAGGGGGGACCGGGGAGCTGTTTTTT. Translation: CASSAPHPGLAGGGTGELFF.